The source of this T cell receptor (beta chain) is a study of cytomegalovirus exposure and HLA in healthy donors. PCR involved 60 Vbeta and 13 Jbeta primers. The method was immunoSEQ multiplex PCR; TCRdb's version includes in-frame clones alone and lacks a portion of them. The sample comprises more than 95,000 clones, 75% to 80% of which are singletons, and just under 6.5% rests with the top ten. CDR3 length: 14 residues. Germline V gives CDR1 KGHSH, CDR2 LQKENI. V lost 2 bases and J 3 bases, leaving 10 bases between the germline ends. The TCR was taken from a woman aged 35 to 49 in good health and CMV-seronegative. The V call is TRBV18, the J call TRBJ1-1; unclear D gene. Sequenced: PBMCs. The CDR3 region has the DNA TGTGCCAGCTCACCAAACGCGGGAGACACTGAAGCTTTCTTT. This encodes CASSPNAGDTEAFF.